This TCR beta chain originates from a study of breast tumors, draining lymph nodes, adjacent tissues. Germline V gene sequence: CDR1 MRHNA, CDR2 SNTAGT. Trimming pared 4 bases from V and 3 bases from J, leaving 7 bases between. This CDR3 spans 13 amino acids. This clonotype occurred a few times. The antigen remains undetermined. Study-level points and caveats: The data were judged consistent with most tumor T cells coming from lymph node and expanding in tumor.

TCRdb re-derived calls from the multiplex PCR reads in MiXCR, one entry per CDR3 protein. The top ten hold about 4.5% of the sample, which has nearly 200,000 distinct CDR3 sequences, around 29% seen once. The lymph nodes were axillary draining lymph nodes from breast cancer patients. The rearrangement joins TRBV6-4 to TRBJ2-4; D perhaps matches TRBD1 (6 bases). This receptor was identified in a female donor with breast cancer. Some clones in this sample may be carry-over from other donors' samples. What was sequenced was axillary lymph node tissue. The CDR3 DNA is TGTGCCAGCAGTGGCAGGGGCAAAAACATTCAGTACTTC. Residues: CASSGRGKNIQYF.